This T cell receptor beta chain was captured in a study of cytotoxic CD8 clonotypes in ibrutinib-treated CLL. Study outcomes and limitations: Treatment saw public clonotypes, which were uncommon, either contract or stay stable. Baseline clonality exceeded age-matched healthy donors and tracked circulating CD8+ T-cell counts.

The repertoire was sequenced with immunoSEQ multiplex PCR; TCRdb's copy has only in-frame clones and lacks some. The data show tens of thousands of clones, roughly 83% seen once. Concerning this clone itself: Its matching antigen is unknown.

The CDR3 runs to 20 residues. CDR1 is MNHNS and CDR2 is SASEGT in the germline V gene. Trimming cost V 1 base and J 0 bases, with 21 bases left between them. The receptor was derived from a human donor with chronic lymphocytic leukemia. The starting material was PBMCs, obtained after 24 months of ibrutinib treatment. The rearrangement links TRBV6-1 to TRBJ1-4; D remains ambiguous. The CDR3 is CASSEEGGPMMLTTNEKLFF. The CDR3 nucleotides read TGTGCCAGCAGTGAAGAGGGAGGACCGATGATGCTTACAACTAATGAAAAACTGTTTTTT.